This is a list of T cell receptor beta chains from one sample in a study of T cell responses to AZD1222 COVID-19 vaccine. Sequencing was performed with immunoSEQ multiplex PCR; in TCRdb, only in-frame clones are kept and a portion is missing. Among about 140,000 clones, more than 90% were seen once, and the ten largest hold 4% to 5.5%. Specimen: peripheral blood, collected on day 0 of AZD1222 vaccination. The receptors were sampled from an adult in good health. CDR3s leave out the opening cysteine and the closing phenylalanine or tryptophan. Fields, in order: V gene, J gene, CDR3 protein.

v_call: TRBV6-2/TRBV6-3
j_call: TRBJ2-5
cdr3_aa: ASSSMDRGFVETQY

v_call: TRBV5-1
j_call: TRBJ2-2
cdr3_aa: ASSYLAGVTGELF

v_call: TRBV24-1
j_call: TRBJ1-5
cdr3_aa: ATSDPRWGQNQPQH

v_call: TRBV7-2
j_call: TRBJ2-1
cdr3_aa: ASSLGPTNEQF

v_call: TRBV14
j_call: TRBJ2-1
cdr3_aa: ASSFYNEQF

v_call: TRBV3-1/TRBV3-2
j_call: TRBJ2-3
cdr3_aa: ASSPRLVTDTQY

v_call: TRBV3-1/TRBV3-2
j_call: TRBJ1-1
cdr3_aa: ASSQGYMNTEAF

v_call: TRBV7-8
j_call: TRBJ1-5
cdr3_aa: ASSPGRNSNQPQH

v_call: TRBV2
j_call: TRBJ1-4
cdr3_aa: ASSIQLKLF

v_call: TRBV2
j_call: TRBJ2-5
cdr3_aa: ATLRERGQETQY

v_call: TRBV5-1
j_call: TRBJ1-5
cdr3_aa: ASSLEGVSNQPQH

v_call: TRBV28
j_call: TRBJ2-6
cdr3_aa: ASQGFAGANVLT

v_call: TRBV5-4
j_call: TRBJ1-3
cdr3_aa: ASRPGTGVSGNTIY

v_call: TRBV5-4
j_call: TRBJ2-2
cdr3_aa: ASSLVQNTGELF

v_call: TRBV28
j_call: TRBJ1-5
cdr3_aa: AGGGGEKRNQPQH

v_call: TRBV18
j_call: TRBJ1-2
cdr3_aa: ASSAQGTNYGYT

v_call: TRBV5-1
j_call: TRBJ1-1
cdr3_aa: ASSLASVLNTEAF

v_call: TRBV3-1/TRBV3-2
j_call: TRBJ1-6
cdr3_aa: ASSPTTGGHSPLH

v_call: TRBV27
j_call: TRBJ1-2
cdr3_aa: ASSSYRSNYGYT

v_call: TRBV9
j_call: TRBJ1-4
cdr3_aa: ASSADWRNEKLF

v_call: TRBV15
j_call: TRBJ1-4
cdr3_aa: ATSRPSTGVDEKLF

v_call: TRBV5-1
j_call: TRBJ2-2
cdr3_aa: ASSLGGPQGGELF

v_call: TRBV28
j_call: TRBJ1-5
cdr3_aa: ASSGDPGGWQPQH

v_call: TRBV19
j_call: TRBJ1-4
cdr3_aa: ASSNPGWKLF

v_call: TRBV5-4
j_call: TRBJ2-7
cdr3_aa: ASSHRGYRVMGEQY

v_call: TRBV11-2
j_call: TRBJ2-1
cdr3_aa: ASSPGGSGGPYNEQF

v_call: TRBV24-1
j_call: TRBJ1-5
cdr3_aa: ATSPSNNQPQH

v_call: TRBV24-1
j_call: TRBJ2-7
cdr3_aa: ATSEAQGRGEQY

v_call: TRBV11-2
j_call: TRBJ2-5
cdr3_aa: ASSLVGVNQETQY

v_call: TRBV11-3
j_call: TRBJ2-3
cdr3_aa: ASSLDLGVIWSDTQY

v_call: TRBV25-1
j_call: TRBJ2-1
cdr3_aa: ASSGGSWARNEQF

v_call: TRBV4-1
j_call: TRBJ1-5
cdr3_aa: ASSLLPGGNNQPQH

v_call: TRBV5-6
j_call: TRBJ1-3
cdr3_aa: ASSSQTGNTIY

v_call: TRBV6-5
j_call: TRBJ1-1
cdr3_aa: ASSKRTVNTEAF

v_call: TRBV2
j_call: TRBJ2-7
cdr3_aa: ASSLKYSYEQY

v_call: TRBV19
j_call: TRBJ2-5
cdr3_aa: ASSRYNQETQY

v_call: TRBV19
j_call: TRBJ1-6
cdr3_aa: ASSFDRGNSPLH

v_call: TRBV3-1/TRBV3-2
j_call: TRBJ2-1
cdr3_aa: ASSQRGTVRNEQF

v_call: TRBV4-1
j_call: TRBJ2-1
cdr3_aa: ASSQSDSGRYEQF

v_call: TRBV7-9
j_call: TRBJ1-5
cdr3_aa: ASSPGGGNQPQH

v_call: TRBV27
j_call: TRBJ2-7
cdr3_aa: ASSRDRLSYEQY

v_call: TRBV7-9
j_call: TRBJ1-1
cdr3_aa: ASSLGQGMNTEAF

v_call: TRBV28
j_call: TRBJ2-1
cdr3_aa: ASSPRDTRYNEQF

v_call: TRBV18
j_call: TRBJ2-4
cdr3_aa: ASSQGQSKNIQY

v_call: TRBV2
j_call: TRBJ1-2
cdr3_aa: ASSEWGRGGYT

v_call: TRBV4-1
j_call: TRBJ2-3
cdr3_aa: ASSQDPGRGEVDTQY

v_call: TRBV15
j_call: TRBJ2-7
cdr3_aa: ATSRAPPGDEQY

v_call: TRBV28
j_call: TRBJ2-7
cdr3_aa: ASSSTGTTYEQY

v_call: TRBV10-3
j_call: TRBJ2-2
cdr3_aa: AISETSTGELF

v_call: TRBV7-9
j_call: TRBJ2-5
cdr3_aa: ASTLTRGGIETQY

v_call: TRBV10-2
j_call: TRBJ2-2
cdr3_aa: ASRLDTGELF

v_call: TRBV6-1
j_call: TRBJ1-5
cdr3_aa: ASSDREKGIYPQH

v_call: TRBV6-5
j_call: TRBJ2-3
cdr3_aa: ASSYWAGGKDTQY

v_call: TRBV7-2
j_call: TRBJ2-3
cdr3_aa: ASSYLGQGNTDTQY

v_call: TRBV12-3/TRBV12-4
j_call: TRBJ1-2
cdr3_aa: ASSNGPYGYT

v_call: TRBV28
j_call: TRBJ2-5
cdr3_aa: ASSTRQGETQY